Below, one T cell receptor beta chain is given with its context. This record comes from a study of blood T cell repertoires in COVID-19. On the study more broadly: T cells, B-cell-depleted T cells, or PBMCs provided the cDNA or gDNA that served as material.

Per the germline V gene, CDR1 is SGHRS and CDR2 is YFSETQ. Deletions cut 3 bases from V and 6 bases from J, with 21 bases between. The CDR3 spans 17 residues. Generated by immunoSEQ multiplex PCR, the TCRdb table keeps only in-frame clones and is missing some. The repertoire holds 120,000 to 150,000 clones, with approximately 90% as singletons. The sequenced material came from peripheral blood. The source is a man younger than 30 with COVID-19, enrolled during active disease. The chain carries TRBV5-1 and TRBJ2-2; perhaps TRBD2 as D (6 bases). The CDR3 here is CASSSRFGGVRAGELFF. The CDR3 DNA follows: TGCGCCAGCAGCTCCCGATTTGGCGGGGTAAGGGCCGGGGAGCTGTTTTTT.